The entry below describes one T cell receptor (beta chain). This sample stems from a study of early T cells in non-severe SARS-CoV-2 infection. Unmatched junction bases numbered 9, after V lost 4 bases and J lost 0 bases. This CDR3 region has 16 residues. Germline V gives CDR1 SGHDN, CDR2 FVKESK. Unique molecular identifiers (one per individual cDNA molecule) were attached. MiXCR was run by TCRdb on the 5' RACE reads, yielding one entry per CDR3 protein. The sample consists of about 67,000 distinct CDR3 sequences, 11% of them appearing once. The sample was whole blood. The source is an adult who was a healthcare worker with PCR-confirmed SARS-CoV-2 infection or an uninfected control (not recorded which). The V and J genes are TRBV14 and TRBJ2-7; 7 nucleotides line up with TRBD2. For the CDR3, the DNA is TGTGCCAGCAGCCGGGGGGGGTCGTACAGCTCCTACGAGCAGTACTTC. Translating gives CASSRGGSYSSYEQYF.